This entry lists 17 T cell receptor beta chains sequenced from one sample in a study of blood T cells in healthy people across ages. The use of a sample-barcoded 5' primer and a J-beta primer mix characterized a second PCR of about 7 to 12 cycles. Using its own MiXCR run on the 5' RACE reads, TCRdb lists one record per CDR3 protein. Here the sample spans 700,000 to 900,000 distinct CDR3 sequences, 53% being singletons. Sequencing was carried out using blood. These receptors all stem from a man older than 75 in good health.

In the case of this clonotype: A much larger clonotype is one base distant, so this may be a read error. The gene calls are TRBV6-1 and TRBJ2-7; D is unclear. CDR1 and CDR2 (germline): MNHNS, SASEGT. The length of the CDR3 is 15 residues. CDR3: CASNERSGSTYEQYF. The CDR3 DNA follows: TGTGCCAGCAATGAAAGAAGTGGATCTACCTACGAGCAGTACTTC.

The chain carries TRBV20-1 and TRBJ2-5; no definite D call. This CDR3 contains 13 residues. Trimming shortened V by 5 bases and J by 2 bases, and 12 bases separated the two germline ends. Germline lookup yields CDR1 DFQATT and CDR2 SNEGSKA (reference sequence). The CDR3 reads CSALRDVQETQYF. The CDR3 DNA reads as TGCAGTGCTCTTAGGGATGTGCAAGAGACCCAGTACTTC.

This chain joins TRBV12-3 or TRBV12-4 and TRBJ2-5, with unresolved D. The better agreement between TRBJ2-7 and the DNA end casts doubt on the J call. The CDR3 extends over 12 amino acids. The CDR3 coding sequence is TGTGCCAGCAGTTTGCAGTTCCACGAGCAGTACTTC. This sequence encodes CASSLQFHEQYF.

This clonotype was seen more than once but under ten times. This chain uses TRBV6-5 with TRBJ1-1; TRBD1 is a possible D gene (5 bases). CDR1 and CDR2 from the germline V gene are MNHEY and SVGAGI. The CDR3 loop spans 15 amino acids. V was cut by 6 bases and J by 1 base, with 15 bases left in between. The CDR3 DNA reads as TGTGCCAGCAGCCGAACCCACCAGGGGAACACTGAAGCTTTCTTT. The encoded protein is CASSRTHQGNTEAFF.

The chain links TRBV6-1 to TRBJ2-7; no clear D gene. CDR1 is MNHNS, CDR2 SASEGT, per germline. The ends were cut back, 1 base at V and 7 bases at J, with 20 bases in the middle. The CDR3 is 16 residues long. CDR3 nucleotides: TGTGCCAGCAGTGAAGGATTGATGGTACTCCCTAGGGAGCAGTACTTC. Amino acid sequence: CASSEGLMVLPREQYF.

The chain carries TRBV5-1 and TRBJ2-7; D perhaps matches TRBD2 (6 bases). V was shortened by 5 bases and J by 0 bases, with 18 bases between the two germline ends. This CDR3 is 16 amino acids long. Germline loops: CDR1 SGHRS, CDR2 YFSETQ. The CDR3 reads CASRNLGGASSYEQYF. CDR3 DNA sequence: TGCGCCAGCAGGAACCTAGGAGGGGCTAGCTCCTACGAGCAGTACTTC.

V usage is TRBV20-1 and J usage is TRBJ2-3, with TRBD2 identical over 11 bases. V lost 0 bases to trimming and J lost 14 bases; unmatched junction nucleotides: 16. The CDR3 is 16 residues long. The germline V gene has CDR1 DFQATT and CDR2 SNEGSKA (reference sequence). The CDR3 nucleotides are TGCAGTGCTAGAGATATACTAGCGGGAGACCACAGATACGCGTATTTT. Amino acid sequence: CSARDILAGDHRYAYF.

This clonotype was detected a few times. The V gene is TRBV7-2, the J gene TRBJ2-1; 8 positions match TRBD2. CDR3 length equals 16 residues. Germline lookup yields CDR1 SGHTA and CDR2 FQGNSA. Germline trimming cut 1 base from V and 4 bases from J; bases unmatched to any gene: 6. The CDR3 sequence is CASSLGGGRPYNEQFF. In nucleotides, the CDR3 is TGTGCCAGCAGCTTAGGAGGCGGGAGGCCATACAATGAGCAGTTCTTC. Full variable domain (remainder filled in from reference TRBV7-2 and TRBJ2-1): GAGVSQSPSNKVTEKGKDVELRCDPISGHTALYWYRQSLGQGLEFLIYFQGNSAPDKSGLPSDRFSAERTGGSVSTLTIQRTQQEDSAVYLCASSLGGGRPYNEQFFGPGTRLTVL.

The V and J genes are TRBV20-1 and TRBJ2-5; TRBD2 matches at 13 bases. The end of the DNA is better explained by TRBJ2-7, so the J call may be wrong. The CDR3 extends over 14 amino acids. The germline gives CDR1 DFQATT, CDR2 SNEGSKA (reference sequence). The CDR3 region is CSAITSGRAYEQYF. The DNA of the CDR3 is TGCAGTGCCATTACTAGCGGGAGGGCCTACGAGCAGTACTTC.

This CDR3 reads CASSRQLNTEAFF. CDR3 coding DNA: TGTGCCAGCAGCCGACAGTTGAACACTGAAGCTTTCTTT. The chain combines TRBV7-9 with TRBJ1-1, with D possibly TRBD1 on 5 matching bases. Between the trimmed V and J ends, which lost 5 bases and 0 bases, there was a span of 7 bases. Germline values: CDR1 SEHNR, CDR2 FQNEAQ (reference sequence). The CDR3 runs to 13 residues. The full variable domain, rest sourced from reference TRBV7-9 and TRBJ1-1, is DTGVSQNPRHKITKRGQNVTFRCDPISEHNRLYWYRQTLGQGPEFLTYFQNEAQLEKSRLLSDRFSAERPKGSFSTLEIQRTEQGDSAMYLCASSRQLNTEAFFGQGTRLTVV.

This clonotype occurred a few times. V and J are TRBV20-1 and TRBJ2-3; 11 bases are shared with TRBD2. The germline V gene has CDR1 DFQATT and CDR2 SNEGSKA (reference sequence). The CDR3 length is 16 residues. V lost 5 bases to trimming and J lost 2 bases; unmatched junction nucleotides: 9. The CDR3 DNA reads TGCAGTGCTCGCGAACCTAGCGGGGGGCTCACAGATACGCAGTATTTT. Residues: CSAREPSGGLTDTQYF.

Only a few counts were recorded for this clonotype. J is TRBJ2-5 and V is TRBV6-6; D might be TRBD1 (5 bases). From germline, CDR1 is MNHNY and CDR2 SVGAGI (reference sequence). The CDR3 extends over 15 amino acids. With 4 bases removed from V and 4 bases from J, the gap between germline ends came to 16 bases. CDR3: CASSSPDILGETQYF. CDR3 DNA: TGTGCCAGCAGTTCCCCGGACATCCTCGGAGAGACCCAGTACTTC.

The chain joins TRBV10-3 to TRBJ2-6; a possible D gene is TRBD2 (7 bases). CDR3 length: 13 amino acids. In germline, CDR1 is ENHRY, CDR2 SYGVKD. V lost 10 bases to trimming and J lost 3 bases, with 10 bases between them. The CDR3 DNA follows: TGTGCCAACAGGGAGGGTGGGGCCAACGTCCTGACTTTC. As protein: CANREGGANVLTF.

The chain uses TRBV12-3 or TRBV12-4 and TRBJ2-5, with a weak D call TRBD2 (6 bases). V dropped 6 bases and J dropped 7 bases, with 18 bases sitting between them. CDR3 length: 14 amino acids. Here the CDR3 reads CASSPRRGRGTQYF. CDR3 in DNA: TGTGCCAGCAGCCCCCGGAGGGGAAGGGGGACCCAGTACTTC.

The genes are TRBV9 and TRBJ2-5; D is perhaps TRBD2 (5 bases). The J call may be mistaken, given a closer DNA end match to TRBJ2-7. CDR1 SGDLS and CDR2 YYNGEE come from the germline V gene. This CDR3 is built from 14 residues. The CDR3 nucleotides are TGTGCCAGCAGCGTAGGAGGGAATCTTTACGAGCAGTACTTC. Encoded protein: CASSVGGNLYEQYF.

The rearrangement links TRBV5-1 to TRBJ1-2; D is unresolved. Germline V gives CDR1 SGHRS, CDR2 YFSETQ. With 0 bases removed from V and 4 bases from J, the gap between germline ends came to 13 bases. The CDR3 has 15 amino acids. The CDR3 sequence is CASSLAGRSIYGYTF. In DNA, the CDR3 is TGCGCCAGCAGCTTGGCAGGACGGAGCATCTATGGCTACACCTTC.

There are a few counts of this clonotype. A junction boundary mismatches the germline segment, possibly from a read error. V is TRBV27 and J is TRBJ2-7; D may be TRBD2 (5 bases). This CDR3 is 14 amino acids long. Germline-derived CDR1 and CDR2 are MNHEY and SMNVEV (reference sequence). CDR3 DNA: TGTGCCGGCAGTTTAGGTGGGAGCGCCTACGAGCAGTACTTC. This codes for CAGSLGGSAYEQYF.